This is a list of T cell receptor beta chains from one sample in a study of Graves' ophthalmopathy and Graves' hyperthyroidism. TCRdb ran MiXCR on the multiplex PCR reads and lists one entry per CDR3 protein. Of 150,000 to 200,000 distinct CDR3 sequences listed, around two fifths are singletons. The sequencing input was peripheral blood. Receptor source: a man aged 25 to 40 with Graves' ophthalmopathy. CDR3s include the opening cysteine and the closing phenylalanine or tryptophan. The order of the fields is V gene, J gene, D gene, clone size, CDR3 protein, CDR3 DNA. The D gene is left open where the match is weak. The size of a clone is reported for some rows only, either as once, few or many, or as a class for expanded clones.

v_gene: TRBV15
j_gene: TRBJ1-1
d_gene: -
abundance: -
CDR3aa: CATSRDRVLNTEAFF
CDR3nt: TGTGCCACCAGCAGAGACAGGGTATTGAACACTGAAGCTTTCTTT

v_gene: TRBV27
j_gene: TRBJ1-1
d_gene: -
abundance: -
CDR3aa: CASSPQTGRAEAFF
CDR3nt: TGTGCCAGCAGTCCCCAGACAGGAAGGGCTGAAGCTTTCTTT

v_gene: TRBV10-3
j_gene: TRBJ2-7
d_gene: TRBD1
abundance: -
CDR3aa: CAISLRQGSSSEQYF
CDR3nt: TGTGCCATCAGTCTAAGACAGGGATCCTCGTCCGAGCAGTACTTC

v_gene: TRBV20-1
j_gene: TRBJ1-2
d_gene: -
abundance: -
CDR3aa: CSATDTGPGNYGYTF
CDR3nt: TGCAGTGCCACTGACACAGGGCCAGGCAACTATGGCTACACCTTC

v_gene: TRBV11-3
j_gene: TRBJ1-1
d_gene: -
abundance: many
CDR3aa: CASSLVSGAGLGPGAFF
CDR3nt: TGTGCCAGCAGCTTAGTAAGTGGCGCGGGACTCGGACCGGGAGCTTTCTTT

v_gene: TRBV9
j_gene: TRBJ2-7
d_gene: -
abundance: many
CDR3aa: CASSVDGNILRAEQYF
CDR3nt: TGTGCCAGCAGCGTAGATGGCAACATCCTCAGGGCCGAGCAGTACTTC

v_gene: TRBV19
j_gene: TRBJ1-6
d_gene: -
abundance: many
CDR3aa: CASKSAQVNSPLHF
CDR3nt: TGTGCCAGTAAGTCGGCACAAGTTAATTCACCCCTCCACTTT

v_gene: TRBV6-1
j_gene: TRBJ2-5
d_gene: TRBD1
abundance: -
CDR3aa: CASRNTRQGLSGETQYF
CDR3nt: TGTGCCAGCAGGAATACAAGACAGGGGCTCTCCGGGGAGACCCAGTACTTC

v_gene: TRBV20-1
j_gene: TRBJ2-7
d_gene: -
abundance: many
CDR3aa: CSASHSEGAYEQYF
CDR3nt: TGCAGTGCTAGTCACAGTGAGGGGGCCTACGAGCAGTACTTC

v_gene: TRBV20-1
j_gene: TRBJ1-5
d_gene: -
abundance: -
CDR3aa: CSAGPKGSRSNQPQHF
CDR3nt: TGCAGTGCTGGTCCCAAGGGGTCCCGTAGCAATCAGCCCCAGCATTTT

v_gene: TRBV18
j_gene: TRBJ2-7
d_gene: TRBD2
abundance: many
CDR3aa: CASSREGEAQYF
CDR3nt: TGTGCCAGCTCGCGGGAGGGGGAGGCGCAGTACTTC

v_gene: TRBV12-3/TRBV12-4
j_gene: TRBJ1-1
d_gene: -
abundance: -
CDR3aa: CASSRALGTEAFF
CDR3nt: TGTGCCAGCAGTCGGGCCCTGGGGACTGAAGCTTTCTTT

v_gene: TRBV19
j_gene: TRBJ1-2
d_gene: -
abundance: once
CDR3aa: CASLQGRANYGYTF
CDR3nt: TGTGCCAGCCTTCAGGGGAGAGCTAACTATGGCTACACCTTC

v_gene: TRBV10-3
j_gene: TRBJ2-5
d_gene: TRBD2
abundance: -
CDR3aa: CAISAGTSAQETQYF
CDR3nt: TGTGCCATCAGTGCCGGGACTAGCGCCCAAGAGACCCAGTACTTC

v_gene: TRBV5-1
j_gene: TRBJ2-5
d_gene: TRBD1
abundance: many
CDR3aa: CASSQNDRAPQETQYF
CDR3nt: TGCGCCAGCAGCCAGAACGACAGGGCCCCTCAAGAGACCCAGTACTTC

v_gene: TRBV6-6
j_gene: TRBJ2-2
d_gene: TRBD2
abundance: many
CDR3aa: CASHRTLTSGRAGTGELFF
CDR3nt: TGTGCCAGCCATCGCACTCTGACTAGCGGGAGGGCCGGGACCGGGGAGCTGTTTTTT

v_gene: TRBV6-1
j_gene: TRBJ2-5
d_gene: -
abundance: -
CDR3aa: CASIRSLRETQYF
CDR3nt: TGTGCCAGCATTCGGTCCCTGCGAGAGACCCAGTACTTC

v_gene: TRBV7-2
j_gene: TRBJ2-5
d_gene: -
abundance: -
CDR3aa: CASSGGLAGFIVETQYF
CDR3nt: TGTGCCAGCTCAGGGGGGTTAGCGGGATTTATCGTCGAGACCCAGTACTTC

v_gene: TRBV7-2
j_gene: TRBJ1-6
d_gene: -
abundance: many
CDR3aa: CASRSGPMANSPLHF
CDR3nt: TGTGCCAGCCGCTCCGGGCCGATGGCCAATTCACCCCTCCACTTT

v_gene: TRBV10-2
j_gene: TRBJ1-5
d_gene: -
abundance: -
CDR3aa: CASSESDWGVDQPQHF
CDR3nt: TGCGCCAGCAGTGAGTCGGATTGGGGGGTAGATCAGCCCCAGCATTTT

v_gene: TRBV12-3/TRBV12-4
j_gene: TRBJ2-7
d_gene: -
abundance: many
CDR3aa: CASSFVGEQYF
CDR3nt: TGTGCCAGCAGTTTTGTGGGGGAGCAGTACTTC

v_gene: TRBV6-2/TRBV6-3
j_gene: TRBJ1-1
d_gene: TRBD1
abundance: -
CDR3aa: CATLLPPGQLNTEAFF
CDR3nt: TGTGCCACCCTTCTTCCCCCGGGACAGCTTAACACTGAAGCTTTCTTT

v_gene: TRBV28
j_gene: TRBJ2-2
d_gene: TRBD1
abundance: many
CDR3aa: CASRPGGQGSGELFF
CDR3nt: TGTGCCAGCAGACCTGGGGGACAGGGCTCCGGGGAGCTGTTTTTT

v_gene: TRBV11-2
j_gene: TRBJ2-7
d_gene: -
abundance: -
CDR3aa: CASSLDLGLAIREQYF
CDR3nt: TGTGCCAGCAGCTTAGACCTTGGACTGGCGATTCGCGAGCAGTACTTC

v_gene: TRBV28
j_gene: TRBJ2-5
d_gene: TRBD2
abundance: once
CDR3aa: CASSLRGLEGTETQYF
CDR3nt: TGTGCCAGCAGTTTACGTGGACTAGAGGGGACGGAGACCCAGTACTTC

v_gene: TRBV20-1
j_gene: TRBJ2-7
d_gene: TRBD1
abundance: many
CDR3aa: CSATGQGLSYEQYF
CDR3nt: TGCAGTGCTACGGGACAGGGCTTGTCCTACGAGCAGTACTTC

v_gene: TRBV6-5
j_gene: TRBJ2-5
d_gene: -
abundance: -
CDR3aa: CASSYTGRGNQETQYF
CDR3nt: TGTGCCAGCAGTTACACAGGCCGGGGGAACCAAGAGACCCAGTACTTC

v_gene: TRBV15
j_gene: TRBJ2-7
d_gene: -
abundance: -
CDR3aa: CATSRDGAGEQYF
CDR3nt: TGTGCCACCAGCAGAGATGGCGCGGGCGAGCAGTACTTC

v_gene: TRBV20-1
j_gene: TRBJ1-6
d_gene: TRBD1
abundance: many
CDR3aa: CSARPGGGYHNSPLHF
CDR3nt: TGCAGTGCTAGACCGGGAGGGGGCTATCATAATTCACCCCTCCACTTT

v_gene: TRBV6-2/TRBV6-3
j_gene: TRBJ2-5
d_gene: -
abundance: -
CDR3aa: CASRDSTQETQYF
CDR3nt: TGTGCCAGCCGAGACAGCACCCAAGAGACCCAGTACTTC

v_gene: TRBV6-2/TRBV6-3
j_gene: TRBJ1-1
d_gene: TRBD1
abundance: once
CDR3aa: CASSYGQEVSEAFF
CDR3nt: TGTGCCAGCAGTTACGGACAGGAGGTCTCTGAAGCTTTCTTT

v_gene: TRBV12-3/TRBV12-4
j_gene: TRBJ2-5
d_gene: TRBD2
abundance: -
CDR3aa: CASSYSGGKGETQYF
CDR3nt: TGTGCCAGCAGCTATAGCGGGGGAAAAGGAGAGACCCAGTACTTC

v_gene: TRBV30
j_gene: TRBJ2-7
d_gene: TRBD1
abundance: many
CDR3aa: CAWSRGGTGYHEQYF
CDR3nt: TGTGCCTGGAGCCGAGGCGGGACAGGGTATCACGAGCAGTACTTC

v_gene: TRBV12-3/TRBV12-4
j_gene: TRBJ2-7
d_gene: TRBD2
abundance: many
CDR3aa: CASSRLAGQPEQYF
CDR3nt: TGTGCCAGCAGTCGACTAGCGGGACAACCCGAGCAGTACTTC

v_gene: TRBV27
j_gene: TRBJ1-1
d_gene: -
abundance: many
CDR3aa: CASSSITGNTEAFF
CDR3nt: TGTGCCAGCAGTTCAATCACAGGGAACACTGAAGCTTTCTTT